One T cell receptor beta chain is described in this entry. Its antigen is currently unknown. With 4 bases removed from V and 4 bases from J, the gap between germline ends came to 13 bases. There are 14 residues in the CDR3. Germline CDR1 and CDR2: MNHEY and SVGAGI. The data stem from a study of shared clonotypes between healthy human individuals. The assay was immunoSEQ multiplex PCR, and TCRdb's table has in-frame clones only and misses some. The sample comprises approximately 600,000 clones, 85% to 95% of which are singletons, and approximately 0.11% rests with the top ten. Study-wide results and caveats: Non-shared clonotypes showed lower generation probabilities than clonotypes common to all four donors.

As defined, naive CD8 cells were CD45RO-negative and positively selected for CCR7, with terminally differentiated effector memory CD45RA+ cells excluded. The receptor comes from a woman in her 30s in good health. This sequence joins TRBV6-5 and TRBJ1-2; D is uncertain. The specimen was naive CD8+ T cells sorted from blood. The CDR3 spells CASSSETSTYGYTF. CDR3 bases: TGTGCCAGCAGTTCGGAAACCTCGACCTATGGCTACACCTTC.